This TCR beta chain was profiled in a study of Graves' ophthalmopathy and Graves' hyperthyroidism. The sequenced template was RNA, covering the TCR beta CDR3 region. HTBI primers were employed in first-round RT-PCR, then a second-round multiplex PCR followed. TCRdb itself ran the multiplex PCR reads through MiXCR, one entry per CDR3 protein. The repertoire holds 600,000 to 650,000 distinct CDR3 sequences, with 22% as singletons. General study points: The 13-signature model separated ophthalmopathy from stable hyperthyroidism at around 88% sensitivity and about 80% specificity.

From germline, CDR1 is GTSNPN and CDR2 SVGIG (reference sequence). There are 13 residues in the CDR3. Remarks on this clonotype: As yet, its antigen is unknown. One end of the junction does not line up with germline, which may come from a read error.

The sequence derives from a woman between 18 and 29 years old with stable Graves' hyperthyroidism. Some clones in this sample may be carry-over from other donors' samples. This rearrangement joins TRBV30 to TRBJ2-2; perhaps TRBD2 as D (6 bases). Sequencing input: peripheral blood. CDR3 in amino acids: CAWSPGRTGGLFF. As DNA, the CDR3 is TGTGCCTGGAGTCCTGGCCGAACCGGGGGGCTGTTTTTT.